The 24 T cell receptor beta chains below were found in one sample sequenced in a study of blood T cell repertoires in COVID-19 (TCRdb year 2020). The library was built by means of the immunoSEQ multiplex PCR assay. TCRdb re-hosts the immuneACCESS table, in-frame sequences only. Its copies lack some clones; in the studies checked, an unresolved V gene accounts for under half of them, and the cause for the rest is not known. In this sample the table shows 55,000 to 75,000 clones, 91% of which occur a single time. The top ten hold 8.5% of the sample. Specimen: peripheral blood. These receptors were obtained from a human donor in a cohort sampled during active COVID-19.

The chain recombines TRBV7-6 with TRBJ1-1; 7 nucleotides align to TRBD1. This CDR3 contains 21 residues. Germline lookup yields CDR1 SGHVS and CDR2 FNYEAQ. V gave up 4 bases and J gave up 4 bases; unmatched junction bases: 27. DNA for the CDR3: TGTGCCAGCAGCTCCGAGGATGCTCGTATCGTATTAGGGGGCTTGGGCACTGAAGCTTTCTTT. This encodes CASSSEDARIVLGGLGTEAFF. The variable domain in full, completed from reference TRBV7-6 and TRBJ1-1, reads GAGVSQSPRYKVTKRGQDVALRCDPISGHVSLYWYRQALGQGPEFLTYFNYEAQQDKSGLPNDRFSAERPEGSISTLTIQRTEQRDSAMYRCASSSEDARIVLGGLGTEAFFGQGTRLTVV.

The chain joins TRBV27 to TRBJ1-6, with D maybe TRBD1 (6 bases). CDR3 size: 14 residues. V was pared by 5 bases and J by 7 bases, with 12 bases between. Per germline, CDR1 MNHEY and CDR2 SMNVEV (reference sequence). CDR3 nucleotides: TGTGCCAGCAGTCACAGGGCAGGGAATTCACCCCTCCACTTT. This translates into CASSHRAGNSPLHF.

This chain joins TRBV4-1 and TRBJ2-7; 12 positions match TRBD2. CDR3 size: 16 residues. The V and J ends lost 3 bases and 3 bases, in that order; junction bases with no gene match: 6. CDR1 is MGHRA, CDR2 YSYEKL, per germline. The CDR3 region has the DNA TGCGCCAGCAGCCACGCTTCGACTAGCGGGGGCTACGAGCAGTACTTC. This codes for CASSHASTSGGYEQYF.

The chain carries TRBV13 and TRBJ1-2; TRBD1 aligns across 7 bases. Trimming removed 5 bases from V and 2 bases from J; junction bases left unmatched: 8. CDR3 length: 15 residues. Germline values: CDR1 PRHDT, CDR2 FYEKMQ (reference sequence). Written as DNA, the CDR3 is TGTGCCAGCAGCATCAGGGGGATACCAAACTATGGCTACACCTTC. It codes for CASSIRGIPNYGYTF.

J is TRBJ2-1 and V is TRBV11-2; 8 nucleotides align to TRBD1. Looked up from germline, CDR1 is SGHAT and CDR2 is FQNNGV. This CDR3 contains 15 residues. J gave up 4 bases and V 4 bases, and 6 bases lay outside the gene matches. CDR3 DNA sequence: TGTGCCAGCAGCTCCGGGACAGGTATTTACAATGAGCAGTTCTTC. This encodes CASSSGTGIYNEQFF.

This clone has a single count. This chain links TRBV28 with TRBJ1-5; TRBD1 aligns across 9 bases. Germline-derived CDR1 and CDR2 are MDHEN and SYDVKM. The CDR3 sequence is 16 residues long. J was trimmed by 6 bases and V by 6 bases; bases with no gene match: 12. The CDR3 loop is CASRGTGRIVFQPQHF. The CDR3 DNA reads as TGTGCCAGCAGAGGGACAGGGAGGATCGTTTTTCAGCCCCAGCATTTT.

The gene calls are TRBV2 and TRBJ1-5; 8 nucleotides align to TRBD1. The CDR3 runs to 17 residues. Per the germline V gene, CDR1 is SNHLY and CDR2 is FYNNEI. V shed 8 bases and J 1 base; nucleotides not matched to a gene: 13. This CDR3 is CASSSSRGQMSNQPQHF. The CDR3 DNA reads TGTGCCAGCTCATCGTCCAGGGGGCAGATGAGCAATCAGCCCCAGCATTTT.

The genes are TRBV11-2 and TRBJ1-2; 9 nucleotides align to TRBD1. The CDR3 loop spans 18 amino acids. Germline V gives CDR1 SGHAT, CDR2 FQNNGV. With 4 bases clipped from V and 3 bases from J, the junction kept 15 bases outside the gene matches. The CDR3 loop reads CASSSIRDRDGSDYGYTF. CDR3 sequence (DNA): TGTGCCAGCAGCTCCATCCGGGACAGGGATGGATCAGACTATGGCTACACCTTC.

This sequence joins TRBV21-1 and TRBJ1-6; the table's D gene call, TRBD1, was not cross checked with the DNA. TRBV21-1 is given as a pseudogene. There are 17 residues in the CDR3. CDR3 loop: CASSETDGTAYNSPLHF. CDR3 nucleotides: TGTGCCAGCAGCGAAACCGACGGGACAGCATATAATTCACCCCTCCACTTT.

The V call is TRBV5-5, the J call TRBJ2-7, with TRBD2 matching 8 bases. The CDR3 spans 13 residues. V was pared by 7 bases and J by 0 bases, with 3 bases of the junction left unmatched. Germline V gene lookup returns CDR1 SGHKS and CDR2 YYEKEE (reference sequence). The CDR3 DNA reads as TGTGCCAGCTCGGGAGGGACCTCCTACGAGCAGTACTTC. Translation gives CASSGGTSYEQYF.

CDR3 bases: TGTGCCAGCAGCTTAGCTGGTGCGACCAGGGGCCTCCCATCCTACGAGCAGTACTTC. Amino acids: CASSLAGATRGLPSYEQYF. The chain uses TRBV7-8 and TRBJ2-7; a weak D match, TRBD1 (6 bases). The length of the CDR3 is 19 residues. V shed 0 bases and J shed 1 base, with 22 bases lying between them. CDR1 and CDR2 (germline): SGHVS, FQNEAQ.

The chain is built from TRBV7-8 and TRBJ2-7; 10 nucleotides line up with TRBD1. The CDR3 contains 13 residues. After removal of 3 bases from V and 5 bases from J, the junction contained 1 base not matched to a gene. Looked up from germline, CDR1 is SGHVS and CDR2 is FQNEAQ. The DNA of the CDR3 is TGTGCCAGCAGCTTTGGGACAGGGGACGAGCAGTACTTC. Its protein is CASSFGTGDEQYF.

The V and J genes are TRBV6-4 and TRBJ1-1; D may be TRBD1 (6 bases). CDR3 size: 13 residues. V dropped 9 bases and J dropped 0 bases, with 11 bases sitting between them. Germline CDR1 and CDR2: MRHNA and SNTAGT. CDR3 in amino acids: CARKQGLNTEAFF. Written as DNA, the CDR3 is TGTGCCAGGAAACAGGGACTGAACACTGAAGCTTTCTTT.

The sample holds one count of this clone. V is TRBV7-2 and J is TRBJ1-2, with D perhaps TRBD1 (6 bases). Germline loops: CDR1 SGHTA, CDR2 FQGNSA. The V gene lost 1 base and the J gene lost 8 bases, with 20 bases spanning the gap. CDR3 size: 16 residues. In nucleotides, the CDR3 is TGTGCCAGCAGCTTAGTGTTAGTCCAGGGGTCTAGAGGCTACACCTTC. Translating it yields CASSLVLVQGSRGYTF.

This rearrangement joins TRBV29-1 to TRBJ1-1, with 7 bases matching TRBD1. The CDR3 has 13 residues. Trimming cost V 3 bases and J 5 bases; bases outside gene matches: 6. Per germline, CDR1 SQVTM and CDR2 ANQGSEA. The CDR3 sequence: CSVEEGALTEAFF. The CDR3 DNA sequence: TGCAGCGTTGAGGAGGGGGCGTTGACTGAAGCTTTCTTT.

J is TRBJ1-1 and V is TRBV19; no reliable D call. The CDR3 sequence is 11 residues long. Deletions cut 5 bases from V and 11 bases from J, with 12 bases between. In germline, CDR1 is LNHDA, CDR2 SQIVND (reference sequence). Written as DNA, the CDR3 is TGTGCCAGTAGTTTTCAGACATGGGCTTTCTTT. It encodes CASSFQTWAFF. Variable domain in full (rest from reference TRBV19 and TRBJ1-1): DGGITQSPKYLFRKEGQNVTLSCEQNLNHDAMYWYRQDPGQGLRLIYYSQIVNDFQKGDIAEGYSVSREKKESFPLTVTSAQKNPTAFYLCASSFQTWAFFGQGTRLTVV.

V gene TRBV12-3 or TRBV12-4 combines with J gene TRBJ2-5; D not certain. V lost 6 bases, J lost 2 bases, and 7 bases lay in between. The CDR3 consists of 12 residues. DNA of the CDR3: TGTGCCAGCAGCCCCCCACAAGAGACCCAGTACTTC. This translates into CASSPPQETQYF.

This clone was counted a single time. The chain uses TRBV29-1 and TRBJ2-7, with a weak D call TRBD1 (5 bases). V was cut by 6 bases and J by 9 bases, with 15 bases left in between. The CDR3 consists of 11 residues. Germline loops: CDR1 SQVTM, CDR2 ANQGSEA. The CDR3 region is CSVQGRARQYF. CDR3 sequence (DNA): TGCAGCGTCCAGGGCCGGGCGAGGCAGTACTTC.

The rearrangement joins TRBV5-6 to TRBJ1-1; 9 positions match TRBD1. This CDR3 is 14 amino acids long. The V gene end was trimmed by 9 bases and the J gene end by 3 bases; junction bases not matched to a gene: 9. Germline V gives CDR1 SGHDT, CDR2 YYEEEE. The CDR3 loop reads CATAQGARDTEAFF. DNA for the CDR3: TGTGCCACAGCACAGGGGGCGCGGGACACTGAAGCTTTCTTT.

In nucleotides, the CDR3 is TGTGCCAGCAGCCAAGCACTAGGAGACCAAGAGACCCAGTACTTC. This translates into CASSQALGDQETQYF. This chain joins TRBV4-2 and TRBJ2-5; D may be TRBD2 (5 bases). Germline CDR1 LGHNA, CDR2 YNFKEQ. This CDR3 spans 15 amino acids. Trimming pared 1 base from V and 0 bases from J, leaving 9 bases between.

The chain employs TRBV2 and TRBJ2-7; 11 nucleotides line up with TRBD2. The CDR3 length is 15 residues. V lost 2 bases and J lost 7; bases outside the gene matches: 7. Germline V gene lookup returns CDR1 SNHLY and CDR2 FYNNEI. The CDR3, as DNA: TGTGCCAGCAGTGAACTAGCGGGGGGTACGGGGGAGCAGTACTTC. Amino acids: CASSELAGGTGEQYF.

The V gene is TRBV18, the J gene TRBJ1-1; unclear D gene. V was trimmed by 6 bases and J by 4 bases, leaving 3 bases between them. Germline-derived CDR1 and CDR2 are KGHSH and LQKENI. The CDR3 consists of 10 residues. For the CDR3, the DNA is TGTGCCAGCTCCGGCACTGAAGCTTTCTTT. This encodes CASSGTEAFF.

This chain connects TRBV5-4 to TRBJ2-5; TRBD1 is a possible D gene (5 bases). V lost 5 bases to trimming and J lost 5 bases, with 10 bases between them. The CDR3 length is 12 residues. Germline loops: CDR1 SGHNT, CDR2 YYREEE (reference sequence). CDR3 sequence reads: CASSPGWETQYF. For the CDR3, the DNA is TGTGCCAGCAGTCCAGGGTGGGAGACCCAGTACTTC.

CDR3 sequence (DNA): TGTGCCAGCAGTAAACCGGGACAGGGACCGAGGGCTTTCTTT. This codes for CASSKPGQGPRAFF. The chain combines TRBV6-2 or TRBV6-3 with TRBJ1-1; 9 bases line up with TRBD1. Germline V gives CDR1 MNHEY, CDR2 SVGEGT. Trimming cost V 5 bases and J 11 bases; bases outside gene matches: 12. The CDR3 spans 14 residues.